This passage covers 24 T cell receptor beta chains from one sample sequenced in a study of T-cell reconstitution after alpha-beta-depleted transplantation in children. The library targeted TCRbeta and was prepared with unique molecular identifiers. TCRdb redid the calling of the PCR reads with MiXCR, one entry per CDR3 protein. Found here are about 200,000 distinct CDR3 sequences, 5% to 7.5% of them singletons; the top ten hold about 4.3%. Sequences were derived from PBMCs, sampled before TCRalphabeta/CD19-depleted stem cell transplant. The source is a girl under three years old with combined immunodeficiency, due to receive a stem cell transplant.

This clonotype occurred many times. The chain is built from TRBV11-3 and TRBJ2-2; no clear D. CDR3 size: 12 residues. Germline CDR1 reads SGHNT; CDR2 reads YENEEA. Trimming removed 8 bases at V and 3 bases at J, with 7 bases between. The CDR3 spells CASPSDTGELFF. The DNA for the CDR3 is TGTGCCAGCCCCTCGGACACCGGGGAGCTGTTTTTT. Full variable domain (outside the CDR3, taken from reference TRBV11-3 and TRBJ2-2): EAGVVQSPRYKIIEKKQPVAFWCNPISGHNTLYWYLQNLGQGPELLIRYENEEAVDDSQLPKDRFSAERLKGVDSTLKIQPAELGDSAVYLCASPSDTGELFFGEGSRLTVL.

In its sample, this clonotype was seen many times. The chain employs TRBV29-1 and TRBJ1-2; no reliable D call. The CDR3 extends over 13 amino acids. Germline-derived CDR1 and CDR2 are SQVTM and ANQGSEA. Trimming shortened V by 4 bases and J by 4 bases, and 13 bases separated the two germline ends. CDR3 nucleotide sequence: TGCAGCGTTGCCACGGATTCGGCCTATGGCTACACCTTC. It codes for CSVATDSAYGYTF.

Regarding this clonotype: Given a much more abundant clone one base away, this may be a read error. The chain has TRBV2 and TRBJ2-2; D perhaps matches TRBD2 (6 bases). CDR1 and CDR2 (germline): SNHLY, FYNNEI. CDR3 length equals 18 residues. CDR3 loop: CASSEGTASVTNAGELFF. CDR3 nucleotides: TGTGCCAGCAGTGAAGGTACGGCTAGCGTAACGAACGCCGGGGAGCTGTTTTTT.

This clonotype was seen ten or more times. The rearrangement links TRBV7-8 to TRBJ2-3, with D possibly being TRBD1 (5 bases). The germline V and J ends were trimmed by 1 base and 2 bases, with 13 bases remaining between them. In germline, CDR1 is SGHVS, CDR2 FQNEAQ. This CDR3 contains 16 residues. CDR3 sequence (DNA): TGTGCCAGCAGCTTAGGAGTTCAGGGTAACACAGATACGCAGTATTTT. This codes for CASSLGVQGNTDTQYF.

This clonotype has ten or more counts. V and J are TRBV3-1 and TRBJ2-1, with 7 bases lining up with TRBD2. The CDR3 consists of 18 residues. Germline loops: CDR1 LGHDT, CDR2 YNNKEL (reference sequence). J lost 0 bases, V lost 5 bases, and 13 bases had no gene match. CDR3 protein: CASSTFQGLPSSYNEQFF. CDR3 DNA sequence: TGTGCCAGCAGCACCTTTCAGGGACTACCGAGCTCCTACAATGAGCAGTTCTTC.

This clonotype appeared many times. The rearrangement uses TRBV24-1 and TRBJ1-1, with TRBD1 matching over 11 bases. Trimming removed 3 bases from V and 10 bases from J; junction bases left unmatched: 6. The CDR3 spans 14 residues. Germline V CDR1 and CDR2: KGHDR, SFDVKD. The CDR3 DNA reads TGTGCCACCAGTGATCGTCGGACAGGGGGCAGAGCTTTCTTT. Its translation: CATSDRRTGGRAFF.

This clonotype was seen at least ten times. This rearrangement joins TRBV4-2 to TRBJ1-1, with 8 bases fitting TRBD1. The germline V gene encodes CDR1 LGHNA and CDR2 YNFKEQ. Unmatched junction bases numbered 2, after V lost 2 bases and J lost 0 bases. The CDR3 has 15 residues. CDR3 nucleotides: TGTGCCAGCAGCCAACGACAGGGGTTGAACACTGAAGCTTTCTTT. It is translated as CASSQRQGLNTEAFF.

This clonotype showed up many times. V usage is TRBV5-1 and J usage is TRBJ2-5; D perhaps matches TRBD2 (6 bases). This CDR3 comprises 12 residues. The germline V and J ends were trimmed by 5 bases and 5 bases, with 10 bases remaining between them. Per germline, CDR1 SGHRS and CDR2 YFSETQ. This CDR3 reads CASSYRGETQYF. The CDR3 nucleotides read TGCGCCAGCAGTTACCGGGGGGAGACCCAGTACTTC.

This clonotype was seen repeatedly, ten times or more. This rearrangement joins TRBV20-1 to TRBJ2-3, with a possible D match to TRBD2 (6 bases). This CDR3 is built from 16 residues. Per germline, CDR1 DFQATT and CDR2 SNEGSKA (reference sequence). V was cut by 1 base and J by 3 bases, with 17 bases left in between. The CDR3 coding sequence is TGCAGTGCTAGAGTCAATAGCGGAGGGGTGACAGATACGCAGTATTTT. Amino acids: CSARVNSGGVTDTQYF.

V gene TRBV4-2 combines with J gene TRBJ2-1; 10 bases agree with TRBD2. CDR3 size: 15 residues. CDR1 is LGHNA and CDR2 is YNFKEQ in the germline V gene. Germline trimming cut 1 base from V and 6 bases from J; bases unmatched to any gene: 3. DNA of the CDR3: TGTGCCAGCAGCCAAGGGATAGCGGGAGGCAATGAGCAGTTCTTC. The encoded protein is CASSQGIAGGNEQFF.

The table lists this clonotype with many counts. The chain couples TRBV15 to TRBJ2-4; D uncertain. CDR3 length: 16 amino acids. With 0 bases removed from V and 6 bases from J, the gap between germline ends came to 15 bases. From germline, CDR1 is LNHNV and CDR2 YYDKDF (reference sequence). The CDR3 here is CATSRDLFRSGNIQYF. In DNA form, the CDR3 reads TGTGCCACCAGCAGAGATCTTTTTAGGTCCGGAAACATTCAGTACTTC.

Ten or more counts support this clonotype. This sequence joins TRBV4-1 and TRBJ1-2, with 8 bases fitting TRBD1. CDR1 MGHRA and CDR2 YSYEKL come from the germline V gene. CDR3 length: 15 amino acids. Trimming removed 1 base from V and 3 bases from J; junction bases left unmatched: 4. The CDR3: CASSQGGRGHYGYTF. The CDR3 bases are TGCGCCAGCAGCCAAGGGGGCAGGGGGCACTATGGCTACACCTTC.

This clonotype was recorded at least ten times. This chain joins TRBV2 and TRBJ2-3, with TRBD2 identical over 11 bases. The germline gives CDR1 SNHLY, CDR2 FYNNEI. This CDR3 has 14 amino acids. V gave up 4 bases and J gave up 8 bases; unmatched junction bases: 5. The CDR3 coding sequence is TGTGCCAGCAGTGGAGGCCTAGCGGGGGGTACGCAGTATTTT. Translated: CASSGGLAGGTQYF.

This clonotype was detected ten times or more. The J gene is TRBJ2-1, the V gene TRBV5-1; no reliable D call. CDR1 is SGHRS, CDR2 YFSETQ, per germline. Trimming took off 0 bases at V and 0 bases at J, with 16 bases between the two ends. This CDR3 region has 18 residues. CDR3 region: CASSLVWLSSSSYNEQFF. The CDR3 DNA reads as TGCGCCAGCAGCTTGGTATGGCTATCTTCGAGCTCCTACAATGAGCAGTTCTTC.

This clonotype was seen ten or more times. CDR3 DNA: TGTGCCAGCAGCTCCCCGCGGAGGGTTACTGGCGACGAGCAGTACTTC. As protein: CASSSPRRVTGDEQYF. The V gene is TRBV28, the J gene TRBJ2-7, with a weak D call TRBD2 (6 bases). CDR3 size: 16 residues. Germline assignment: CDR1 MDHEN and CDR2 SYDVKM. Trimming took off 6 bases at V and 5 bases at J, with 23 bases between the two ends.

This clonotype was seen at least ten times. The rearrangement joins TRBV28 to TRBJ2-7, with D possibly being TRBD1 (5 bases). The CDR3 runs to 14 residues. The germline gives CDR1 MDHEN, CDR2 SYDVKM. With 6 bases removed from V and 3 bases from J, the gap between germline ends came to 15 bases. The CDR3 bases are TGTGCCAGCAGCTCTTCTGGGGCTCACTACGAGCAGTACTTC. Translation: CASSSSGAHYEQYF.

This clonotype has a count of ten or more. The chain employs TRBV20-1 and TRBJ1-1; the match to TRBD1 covers 8 bases. The CDR3 extends over 14 amino acids. CDR1 is DFQATT, CDR2 SNEGSKA, per germline (reference sequence). V lost 5 bases and J lost 5; bases outside the gene matches: 10. In DNA, the CDR3 is TGCAGTGCTGTGGACAGGGCTTTAGGTACTGAAGCTTTCTTT. Its translation is CSAVDRALGTEAFF.

This clonotype was counted at least ten times. This chain links TRBV10-3 with TRBJ2-1, with a weak D call TRBD2 (6 bases). CDR3 size: 15 residues. V lost 6 bases to trimming and J lost 3 bases, with 15 bases between them. Germline V gives CDR1 ENHRY, CDR2 SYGVKD. In DNA form, the CDR3 reads TGTGCCATCAGCCCCTCGGGGGAGGACTACAATGAGCAGTTCTTC. Protein product: CAISPSGEDYNEQFF.

This clonotype has at least ten counts. The chain links TRBV13 to TRBJ1-5; a possible D gene is TRBD1 (6 bases). Looked up from germline, CDR1 is PRHDT and CDR2 is FYEKMQ (reference sequence). The CDR3 runs to 12 residues. Trimming left V 2 bases short and J 9 bases short, with 8 bases between. CDR3 residues: CASSLRGRPQHF. The CDR3 nucleotides read TGTGCCAGCAGCTTACGGGGGCGGCCCCAGCATTTT.

This clonotype occurred many times. The chain recombines TRBV4-2 with TRBJ1-5; D is uncertain. The CDR3 spans 14 residues. Looked up from germline, CDR1 is LGHNA and CDR2 is YNFKEQ. The V gene lost 3 bases and the J gene lost 6 bases, with 12 bases spanning the gap. In DNA, the CDR3 is TGTGCCAGCAGCCACCAGGAAGGCGGTCAGCCCCAGCATTTT. Translating gives CASSHQEGGQPQHF.

This clonotype has a count of ten or more. The V and J genes are TRBV6-6 and TRBJ2-3; D is uncertain. Trimming cost V 0 bases and J 8 bases, with 9 bases left between them. The CDR3 contains 13 residues. Germline V lookup: CDR1 MNHNY, CDR2 SVGAGI (reference sequence). CDR3 protein: CASSYSSGFTQYF. The CDR3 nucleotides are TGTGCCAGCAGTTACTCGTCCGGATTTACGCAGTATTTT.

The table lists this clonotype with many counts. This rearrangement joins TRBV5-5 to TRBJ2-1, with TRBD2 identical over 9 bases. CDR1 SGHKS and CDR2 YYEKEE come from the germline V gene (reference sequence). V lost 3 bases, J lost 2 bases, and 12 bases stayed unmatched. The CDR3 is 18 amino acids. The CDR3 protein is CASSSQRSTSGPYNEQFF. For the CDR3, the DNA is TGTGCCAGCAGCTCTCAACGCAGTACTAGCGGGCCCTACAATGAGCAGTTCTTC.

This clonotype was observed many times. V is TRBV5-1 and J is TRBJ2-7; D gene unclear. Germline-derived CDR1 and CDR2 are SGHRS and YFSETQ. The CDR3 is 10 amino acids. Trimming cost V 5 bases and J 4 bases, with 4 bases left between them. The CDR3 spells CASRFYEQYF. The CDR3 DNA reads TGCGCCAGCAGATTTTACGAGCAGTACTTC.

This clonotype came up many times. The chain couples TRBV5-1 to TRBJ2-7; D is undetermined. The V end was cut by 4 bases, the J end by 0 bases, with 20 bases between. The CDR3 has 17 amino acids. Germline values: CDR1 SGHRS, CDR2 YFSETQ. CDR3 DNA: TGCGCCAGCAGCCGTGATACCAACCGAGACGGCTCCTACGAGCAGTACTTC. As protein: CASSRDTNRDGSYEQYF.